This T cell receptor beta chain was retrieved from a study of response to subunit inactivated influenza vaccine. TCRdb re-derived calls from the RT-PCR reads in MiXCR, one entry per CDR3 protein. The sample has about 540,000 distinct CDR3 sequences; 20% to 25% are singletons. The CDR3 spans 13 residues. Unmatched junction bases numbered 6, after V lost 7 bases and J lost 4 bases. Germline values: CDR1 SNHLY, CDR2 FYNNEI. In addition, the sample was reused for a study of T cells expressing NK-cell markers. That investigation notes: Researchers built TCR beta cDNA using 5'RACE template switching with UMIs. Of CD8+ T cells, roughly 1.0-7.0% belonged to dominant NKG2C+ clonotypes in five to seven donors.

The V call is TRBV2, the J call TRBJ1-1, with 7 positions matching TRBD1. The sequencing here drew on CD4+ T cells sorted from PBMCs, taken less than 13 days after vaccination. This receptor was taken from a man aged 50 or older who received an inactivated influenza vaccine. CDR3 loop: CASTTDRRTEAFF. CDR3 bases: TGTGCCAGCACCACGGACAGGCGCACTGAAGCTTTCTTT.